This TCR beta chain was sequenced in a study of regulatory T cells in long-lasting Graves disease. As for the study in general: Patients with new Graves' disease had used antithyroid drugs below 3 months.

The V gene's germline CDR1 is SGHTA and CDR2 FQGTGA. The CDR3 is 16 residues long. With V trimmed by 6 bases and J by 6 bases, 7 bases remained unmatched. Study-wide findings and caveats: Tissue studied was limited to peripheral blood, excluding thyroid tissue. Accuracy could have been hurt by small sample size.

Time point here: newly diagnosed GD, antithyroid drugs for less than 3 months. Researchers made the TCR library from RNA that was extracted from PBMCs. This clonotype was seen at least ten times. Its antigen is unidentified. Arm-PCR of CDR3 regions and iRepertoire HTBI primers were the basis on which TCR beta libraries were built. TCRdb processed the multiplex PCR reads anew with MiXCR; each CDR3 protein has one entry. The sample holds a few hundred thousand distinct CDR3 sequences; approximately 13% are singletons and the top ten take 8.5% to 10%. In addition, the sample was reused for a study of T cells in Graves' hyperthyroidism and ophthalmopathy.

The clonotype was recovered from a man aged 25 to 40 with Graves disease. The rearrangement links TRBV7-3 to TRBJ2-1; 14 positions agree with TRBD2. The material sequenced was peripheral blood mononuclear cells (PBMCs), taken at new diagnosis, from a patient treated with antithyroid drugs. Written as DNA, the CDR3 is TGTGCCAGCAGTTTGGGACTAGCGGGAGCCTTCAATGAGCAGTTCTTC. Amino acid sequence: CASSLGLAGAFNEQFF.